Listed below are T cell receptor beta chains from one sample, sequenced in a study of radiotherapy plus CTLA-4 blockade in lung cancer. Some clones are missing from TCRdb's copy, which holds only in-frame ones; the method was immunoSEQ multiplex PCR. The sample includes about 120,000 clones, about four fifths of them seen just once. The sequences come from peripheral blood, collected from a patient treated with radiotherapy plus ipilimumab. These receptors all stem from a human donor with non-small cell lung cancer who had a partial response to radiotherapy plus ipilimumab. Both conserved end residues are part of each CDR3. D genes are given only for firm matches. Expanded clones get a size class; other rows say once, few or many, or leave the size out.

NA	TRBV19	NA	TRBJ1-5	TGTGCCAGTAGTATGAGGGTCGGTCCCCAGCATTTT	CASSMRVGPQHF
NA	TRBV7-6	NA	TRBJ2-7	TGTGCCAGCAGCTCCTCTTCGGGGGAGCAGTACTTC	CASSSSSGEQYF
NA	TRBV28	NA	TRBJ2-5	TGTGCCAGCAGCTTTAAAGGTAGCTTTGGGGAGACCCAGTACTTC	CASSFKGSFGETQYF
NA	TRBV6-5	NA	TRBJ1-1	TGTGCCAGCAGTTACTTGGGGCGTCAGAACACTGAAGCTTTCTTT	CASSYLGRQNTEAFF
NA	TRBV6-5	TRBD1	TRBJ1-5	TGTGCCAGCACCGTCGGCAGGGGGCAGCCCCAGCATTTT	CASTVGRGQPQHF
NA	TRBV5-1	TRBD2	TRBJ2-7	TGCGCCAGCCGACTAGCGGGAGTCGGTCGTAACGAGCAGTACTTC	CASRLAGVGRNEQYF
NA	TRBV15	NA	TRBJ2-7	TGTGCCACCAGCGCCATAGACGGGTCCTACGAGCAGTACTTC	CATSAIDGSYEQYF
NA	TRBV6-1	NA	TRBJ1-5	TGTGCCAGCGAGAGAGCTTTGGGCAATCAGCCCCAGCATTTT	CASERALGNQPQHF
NA	TRBV5-8	TRBD2	TRBJ2-5	TGTGCCAGCAGCTTGGAGGGGACTAGCCCCCAAGAGACCCAGTACTTC	CASSLEGTSPQETQYF
NA	TRBV6-1	TRBD2	TRBJ2-3	TGTGCCAGCCAACTAGCGGGAGGGGGTGATACGCAGTATTTT	CASQLAGGGDTQYF
few	TRBV19	NA	TRBJ2-1	TGTGCCACTACGGGGGCTGGCGGGAGCTCCTACAATGAGCAGTTCTTC	CATTGAGGSSYNEQFF
few	TRBV9	NA	TRBJ1-3	TGTGCCAGCAGCGTCGGGTATGGAAACACCATATATTTT	CASSVGYGNTIYF
NA	TRBV9	NA	TRBJ2-7	TGTGCCAGCAGCGGGGAGGCCTACGAGCAGTACTTC	CASSGEAYEQYF
NA	TRBV6-1	NA	TRBJ1-4	TGTGCCAGCAGTTTACGACGGAGTAATGAAAAACTGTTTTTT	CASSLRRSNEKLFF
once	TRBV7-2	NA	TRBJ1-5	TGTGCCAGCAGCTTAGAGACAGGCCTTCAGCCCCAGCATTTT	CASSLETGLQPQHF
NA	TRBV5-1	NA	TRBJ1-4	TGCGCCAGCAGCCGATCTAAGTCCGACAGGAGAGGGGATGAAAAACTGTTTTTT	CASSRSKSDRRGDEKLFF
NA	TRBV28	NA	TRBJ2-7	TGTGCCAGCAGCCTAACCTACGAGCAGTACTTC	CASSLTYEQYF
NA	TRBV7-9	NA	TRBJ2-2	TGTGCCAGCAGCCTATTCACCGGGGAGCTGTTTTTT	CASSLFTGELFF
NA	TRBV19	NA	TRBJ1-1	TGTGCCAGTCTCAGCCAGGTGAATGAAGCTTTCTTT	CASLSQVNEAFF
once	TRBV30	NA	TRBJ2-7	TGTGCCTGGAGCCCAGGGTTCTACGAGCAGTACTTC	CAWSPGFYEQYF
NA	TRBV19	TRBD1	TRBJ2-2	TGTGCCAGTAGTCCCACAGGGGGCACAGGCACCGGGGAGCTGTTTTTT	CASSPTGGTGTGELFF
NA	TRBV6-6	NA	TRBJ1-4	TGTGCCAGCAGACATGGAAAGGGAGTACTCAATGAAAAACTGTTTTTT	CASRHGKGVLNEKLFF
NA	TRBV18	NA	TRBJ1-2	TGTGCCAGCTCACCACCGGTCCAGGGAGGCGGCTACACCTTC	CASSPPVQGGGYTF
NA	TRBV11-1	NA	TRBJ2-4	TGTGCCAGCAGCTTAGAGATTGCCAGCGTAGGAAACATTCAGTACTTC	CASSLEIASVGNIQYF
NA	TRBV5-4	NA	TRBJ2-3	TGTGCCAGCAGCCCCGGGTGGGGGGGCACAGATACGCAGTATTTT	CASSPGWGGTDTQYF
once	TRBV4-1	NA	TRBJ1-4	TGCGCCAGCAGACCTTTCCCAAGGTCTCGGGGTAATGAAAAACTGTTTTTT	CASRPFPRSRGNEKLFF
NA	TRBV5-1	TRBD1	TRBJ1-2	TGCGCCAGCAGCTTTGATGGGACAGTCGGTGGCTACACCTTC	CASSFDGTVGGYTF
NA	TRBV4-3	NA	TRBJ2-2	TGCGCCAGCAGCCAAGATCCAAAGAACACCGGGGAGCTGTTTTTT	CASSQDPKNTGELFF